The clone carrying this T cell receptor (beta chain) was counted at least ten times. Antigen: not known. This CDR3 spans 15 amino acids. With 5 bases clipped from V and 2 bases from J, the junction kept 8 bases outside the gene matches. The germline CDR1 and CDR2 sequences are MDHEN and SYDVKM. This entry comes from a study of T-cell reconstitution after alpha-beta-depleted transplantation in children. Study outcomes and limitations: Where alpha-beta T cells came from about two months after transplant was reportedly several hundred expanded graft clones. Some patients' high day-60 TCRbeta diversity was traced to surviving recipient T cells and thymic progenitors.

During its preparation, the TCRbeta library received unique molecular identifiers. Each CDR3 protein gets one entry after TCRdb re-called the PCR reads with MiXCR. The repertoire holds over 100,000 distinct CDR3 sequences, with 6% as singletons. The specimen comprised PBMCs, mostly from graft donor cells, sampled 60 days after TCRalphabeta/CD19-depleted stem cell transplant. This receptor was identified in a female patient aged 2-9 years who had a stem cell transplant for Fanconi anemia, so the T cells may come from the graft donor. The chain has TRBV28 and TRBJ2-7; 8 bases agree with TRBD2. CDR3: CASSQLIAGPYEQYF. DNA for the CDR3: TGTGCCAGCAGTCAACTCATAGCGGGGCCCTACGAGCAGTACTTC.